Below, 22 T cell receptor beta chains from the same sample are listed, as sequenced in a study of blood T cells in healthy people across ages. Through a sample-barcoded 5' primer and a J-beta primer mix, a second PCR was run for roughly 6 to 11 cycles. MiXCR, run by TCRdb on the 5' RACE reads, gives a single entry per CDR3 protein. The table has 600,000 to 1,000,000 distinct CDR3 sequences, around a quarter seen once. In addition, the sample was reused for a study of T cells of mothers and their children.

The sample was blood. These receptors came from a boy younger than 18 in good health.

This clonotype occurred a few times. Given the absence of the conserved phenylalanine or tryptophan at the CDR3 end, a read error is likely. V is TRBV28 and J is TRBJ2-5; D gene unclear. The CDR3 is 11 amino acids. Germline lookup yields CDR1 MDHEN and CDR2 SYDVKM. V was shortened by 5 bases and J by 2 bases, with 3 bases between the two germline ends. As DNA, the CDR3 is TGTGCCAGCAGTCCACAAGAGACCCAGTACCTC. It is translated as CASSPQETQYL.

As regards this clonotype: One junction end disagrees with the germline gene, perhaps due to a read error. The V gene is TRBV10-3, the J gene TRBJ1-2; the match to TRBD1 covers 8 bases. Germline V CDR1 and CDR2: ENHRY, SYGVKD. The CDR3 runs to 14 residues. The CDR3 DNA is TGTGCGATCACGGACCCAGGGGGCGCTTATGGCTACACCTTC. Its protein product is CAITDPGGAYGYTF.

This clonotype was recorded a few times. The V gene is TRBV10-3, the J gene TRBJ2-3; TRBD2 matches 7 bases. The CDR3 extends over 14 amino acids. Losses at the gene ends were 8 bases for V and 2 bases for J; bases not matched to a gene: 7. The germline CDR1 and CDR2 sequences are ENHRY and SYGVKD. CDR3: CAIGGLPNTDTQYF. The DNA of the CDR3 is TGTGCCATCGGGGGACTACCGAACACAGATACGCAGTATTTT.

This clonotype was counted only a few times. V and J are TRBV18 and TRBJ2-7; D is perhaps TRBD1 (6 bases). V lost 6 bases to trimming and J lost 3 bases, with 9 bases between them. This CDR3 region has 12 residues. From germline, CDR1 is KGHSH and CDR2 LQKENI. In nucleotides, the CDR3 is TGTGCCAGCTCTCGGGACAACTACGAGCAGTACTTC. Amino acid sequence: CASSRDNYEQYF.

This sequence joins TRBV7-2 and TRBJ2-5; D is undetermined. The J call may be wrong; the DNA end is better matched by TRBJ2-1. The CDR3 runs 19 residues. Germline CDR1 is SGHTA and CDR2 is FQGNSA. In DNA, the CDR3 is TGTGCCAGCAGCTTAGACAGCCCTAATACCTCCTACTCCTACAATGAGCAGTTCTTC. Amino acid sequence: CASSLDSPNTSYSYNEQFF.

The genes are TRBV4-1 and TRBJ1-4; D perhaps matches TRBD1 (6 bases). Germline V gene sequence: CDR1 MGHRA, CDR2 YSYEKL. The CDR3 contains 17 residues. V was shortened by 0 bases and J by 2 bases, with 13 bases between the two germline ends. The DNA for the CDR3 is TGCGCCAGCAGCCAAGATATAGGGACATCGACTAATGAAAAACTGTTTTTT. Translated, it gives CASSQDIGTSTNEKLFF.

The table lists this clonotype with a count of one. The chain is built from TRBV2 and TRBJ2-4, with D possibly TRBD1 on 6 matching bases. Trimming took 4 bases from V and 0 from J, leaving 7 bases between them. The CDR3 runs 14 residues. Germline V gene sequence: CDR1 SNHLY, CDR2 FYNNEI. The DNA of the CDR3 is TGTGCCAGCAGTGTACAGGGAGCCAAAAACATTCAGTACTTC. As protein: CASSVQGAKNIQYF.

The rearrangement uses TRBV12-3 or TRBV12-4 and TRBJ2-7; TRBD1 is a possible D gene (5 bases). V was trimmed by 4 bases and J by 2 bases, leaving 9 bases between them. The length of the CDR3 is 13 residues. Here the CDR3 reads CASSSGFTYEQYF. CDR3 bases: TGTGCCAGCAGTTCAGGGTTTACCTACGAGCAGTACTTC.

The chain employs TRBV6-2 or TRBV6-3 and TRBJ2-7, with unresolved D. CDR3 size: 14 residues. Germline CDR1 is MNHEY and CDR2 is SVGEGT. Trimming removed 7 bases from V and 10 bases from J, with 23 bases in between. CDR3 loop: CASTPQGGQLPQYF. DNA for the CDR3: TGTGCCAGCACCCCTCAAGGCGGCCAGCTACCCCAGTACTTC.

This clonotype was found a few times. The chain is built from TRBV5-5 and TRBJ1-6; D remains ambiguous. This CDR3 is 15 amino acids long. Germline CDR1 and CDR2: SGHKS and YYEKEE (reference sequence). Trimming took 0 bases from V and 7 from J, leaving 11 bases between them. The CDR3 loop reads CASSLANWGNSPLHF. The CDR3, as DNA: TGTGCCAGCAGCTTGGCGAATTGGGGAAATTCACCCCTCCACTTT. Complete variable domain (other parts from reference TRBV5-5 and TRBJ1-6): DAGVTQSPTHLIKTRGQQVTLRCSPISGHKSVSWYQQVLGQGPQFIFQYYEKEERGRGNFPDRFSARQFPNYSSELNVNALLLGDSALYLCASSLANWGNSPLHFGNGTRLTVT.

This clonotype has just a few counts. The junction departs from germline at one end; a sequencing error may be responsible. The chain recombines TRBV24-1 with TRBJ2-2, with a weak D call TRBD1 (6 bases). Germline V gives CDR1 KGHDR, CDR2 SFDVKD. This CDR3 contains 15 residues. The CDR3 DNA follows: TGTGCCTCCAGTGATCCGACAGGGAACACCGGGGAGCTGTTTTTT. As protein: CASSDPTGNTGELFF.

This clonotype appeared a few times. This rearrangement joins TRBV7-2 to TRBJ2-7, with D maybe TRBD2 (5 bases). The V gene's germline CDR1 is SGHTA and CDR2 FQGNSA. CDR3 length equals 14 residues. V lost 1 base and J 5 bases, leaving 12 bases between the germline ends. The chain's CDR3 is CASSLVPSQNEQYF. Here the CDR3 DNA reads TGTGCCAGCAGCTTAGTCCCTAGCCAAAACGAGCAGTACTTC.

This clonotype turned up a few times. The CDR3 nucleotides are TGTGCCAGCAGTTACCGGAGCGGGGGGGCGCGGGAGACCCAGTACTTC. This translates into CASSYRSGGARETQYF. This rearrangement joins TRBV6-5 to TRBJ2-5; 10 nucleotides agree with TRBD2. Unmatched junction bases numbered 8, after V lost 2 bases and J lost 5 bases. Germline V gene data show CDR1 as MNHEY and CDR2 as SVGAGI. The CDR3 runs to 16 residues.

In its sample, this clonotype was seen a few times. The rearrangement joins TRBV4-3 to TRBJ2-1; TRBD2 is a possible D gene (6 bases). The CDR3 is 15 amino acids. The V end lost 0 bases, the J end lost 6 bases, and 12 bases lay between the germline ends. Germline V gives CDR1 LGHNA, CDR2 YSLEER. The CDR3 DNA reads TGCGCCAGCAGCCAAGACGGAGGGGATGGCAATGAGCAGTTCTTC. It is translated as CASSQDGGDGNEQFF.

The V call is TRBV10-3, the J call TRBJ2-7; D ambiguous. Germline V lookup: CDR1 ENHRY, CDR2 SYGVKD. Trimming cost V 4 bases and J 6 bases, with 7 bases left between them. The CDR3 is 11 amino acids. The DNA for the CDR3 is TGTGCCATCAGTGTGCTTGGCGAGCAGTACTTC. It yields the protein CAISVLGEQYF.

CDR3 loop: CASSESVAGQFF. As DNA, the CDR3 is TGTGCCAGCAGTGAATCGGTAGCGGGGCAGTTCTTC. The genes are TRBV2 and TRBJ2-5, with 7 positions matching TRBD2. The end of the DNA fits TRBJ2-1 better, so the J call may be wrong. Germline loops: CDR1 SNHLY, CDR2 FYNNEI. This CDR3 comprises 12 residues.

This clonotype was seen more than once but under ten times. DNA for the CDR3: TGTGCCAGCAAGAACGGGTTCTATGGCTACACCTTC. It is translated as CASKNGFYGYTF. The gene calls are TRBV6-6 and TRBJ1-2; D is unclear. V lost 7 bases to trimming and J lost 4 bases, with 10 bases between them. From germline, CDR1 is MNHNY and CDR2 SVGAGI (reference sequence). This CDR3 is 12 amino acids long.

This chain connects TRBV4-1 to TRBJ1-4, with unresolved D. Trimming pared 4 bases from V and 0 bases from J, leaving 12 bases between. Germline V lookup: CDR1 MGHRA, CDR2 YSYEKL. This CDR3 is built from 16 residues. CDR3 in amino acids: CASSRSPVATNEKLFF. As DNA, the CDR3 is TGCGCCAGCAGCCGTTCACCAGTTGCAACTAATGAAAAACTGTTTTTT.

The chain recombines TRBV7-9 with TRBJ1-2; 8 bases line up with TRBD1. Germline V gives CDR1 SEHNR, CDR2 FQNEAQ (reference sequence). The length of the CDR3 is 14 residues. The junction had 5 bases not matched to a gene; V was cut back by 4 bases and J by 4 bases. CDR3 in DNA: TGTGCCAGCAGCTCAGACAGGGGCAGCTATGGCTACACCTTC. It codes for CASSSDRGSYGYTF.

There are a few counts of this clonotype. The chain carries TRBV19 and TRBJ2-1; D uncertain. The CDR3 consists of 13 residues. V was trimmed by 0 bases and J by 6 bases, leaving 6 bases between them. CDR1 is LNHDA and CDR2 is SQIVND in the germline V gene (reference sequence). CDR3 sequence (DNA): TGTGCCAGTAGTATAGATAGCTCCAATGAGCAGTTCTTC. Its translation is CASSIDSSNEQFF.

The chain couples TRBV28 to TRBJ2-1, with D tentatively TRBD1 (5 bases). The J call is in doubt because the DNA end fits TRBJ2-7 better. Per germline, CDR1 MDHEN and CDR2 SYDVKM. The CDR3 length is 13 residues. CDR3 loop: CASRLMQGYEQYF. The CDR3 nucleotides read TGTGCCAGCAGGCTGATGCAGGGCTACGAGCAGTACTTC.

The rearrangement links TRBV7-9 to TRBJ1-2; TRBD1 agrees at 8 bases. Trimming took 2 bases from V and 6 from J; bases not matched to a gene: 8. The CDR3 loop spans 15 amino acids. CDR1 is SEHNR and CDR2 is FQNEAQ in the germline V gene (reference sequence). In DNA form, the CDR3 reads TGTGCCAGCAGCTTATTGGACAGGGCCCTGCATGGCTACACCTTC. This codes for CASSLLDRALHGYTF.